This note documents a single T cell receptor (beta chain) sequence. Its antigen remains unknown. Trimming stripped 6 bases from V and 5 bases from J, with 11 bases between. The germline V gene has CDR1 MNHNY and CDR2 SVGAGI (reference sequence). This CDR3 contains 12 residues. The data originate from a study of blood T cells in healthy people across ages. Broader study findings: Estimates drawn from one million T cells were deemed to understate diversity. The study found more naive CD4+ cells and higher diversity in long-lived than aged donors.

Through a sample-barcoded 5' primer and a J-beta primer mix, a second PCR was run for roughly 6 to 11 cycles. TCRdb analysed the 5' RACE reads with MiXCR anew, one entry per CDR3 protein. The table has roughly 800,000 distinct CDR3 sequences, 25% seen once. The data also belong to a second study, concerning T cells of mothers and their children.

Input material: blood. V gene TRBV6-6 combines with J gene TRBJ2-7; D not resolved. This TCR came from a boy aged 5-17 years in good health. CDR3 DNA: TGTGCCAGCAGCCCCGCCCCCCACGAGCAGTACTTC. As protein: CASSPAPHEQYF.